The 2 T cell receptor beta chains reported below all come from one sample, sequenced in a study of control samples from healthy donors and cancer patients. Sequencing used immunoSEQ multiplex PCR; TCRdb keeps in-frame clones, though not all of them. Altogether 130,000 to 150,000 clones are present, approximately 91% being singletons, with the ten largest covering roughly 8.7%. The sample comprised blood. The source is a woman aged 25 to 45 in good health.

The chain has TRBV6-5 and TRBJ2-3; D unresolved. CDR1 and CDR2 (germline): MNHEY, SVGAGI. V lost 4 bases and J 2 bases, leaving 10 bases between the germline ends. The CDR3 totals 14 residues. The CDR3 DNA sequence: TGTGCCAGCAGTTTTGATAGGACCACAGATACGCAGTATTTT. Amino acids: CASSFDRTTDTQYF.

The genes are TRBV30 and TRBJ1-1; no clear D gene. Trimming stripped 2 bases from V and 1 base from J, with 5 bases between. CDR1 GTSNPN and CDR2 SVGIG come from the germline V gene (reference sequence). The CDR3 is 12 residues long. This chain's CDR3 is CAWSQGNTEAFF. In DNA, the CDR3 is TGTGCCTGGAGTCAAGGGAACACTGAAGCTTTCTTT.